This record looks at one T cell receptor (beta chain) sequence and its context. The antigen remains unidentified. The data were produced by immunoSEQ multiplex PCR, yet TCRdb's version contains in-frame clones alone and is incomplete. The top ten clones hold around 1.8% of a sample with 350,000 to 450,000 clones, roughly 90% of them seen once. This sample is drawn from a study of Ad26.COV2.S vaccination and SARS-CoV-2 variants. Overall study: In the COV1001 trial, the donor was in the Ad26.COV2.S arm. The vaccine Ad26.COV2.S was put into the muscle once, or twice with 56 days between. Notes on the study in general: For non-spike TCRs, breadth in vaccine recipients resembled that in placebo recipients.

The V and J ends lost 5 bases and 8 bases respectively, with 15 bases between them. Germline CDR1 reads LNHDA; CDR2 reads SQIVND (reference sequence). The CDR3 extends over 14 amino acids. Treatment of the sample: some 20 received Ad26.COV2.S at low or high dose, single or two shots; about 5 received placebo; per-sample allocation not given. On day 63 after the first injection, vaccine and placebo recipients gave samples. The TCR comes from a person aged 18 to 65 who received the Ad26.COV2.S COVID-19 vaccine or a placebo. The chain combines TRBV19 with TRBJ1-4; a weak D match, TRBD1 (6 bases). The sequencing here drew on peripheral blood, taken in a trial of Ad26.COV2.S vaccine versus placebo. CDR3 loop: CASSYLGAGEKLFF. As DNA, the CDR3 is TGTGCCAGTAGTTATCTGGGGGCAGGAGAAAAACTGTTTTTT.